This T cell receptor (beta chain) was captured by sequencing in a study of shared clonotypes between healthy human individuals. Produced via immunoSEQ multiplex PCR; TCRdb's table is partial and in-frame only. The sample includes roughly 2.1 million clones, about 92% of them seen just once. This CDR3 is 14 amino acids long. CDR1 is SEHNR and CDR2 is FQNEAQ in the germline V gene (reference sequence). Trimming removed 1 base from V and 7 bases from J, with 14 bases in between. Terminally differentiated effector memory CD45RA+ cells were excluded by CCR7 positive selection of CD45RO-negative cells. This TCR was sampled from a man aged 18 to 29 in good health. Some clones in this sample may be carry-over from other donors' samples. This rearrangement joins TRBV7-9 to TRBJ2-7; possibly TRBD2 for D (6 bases). Sequenced material: naive CD8+ T cells from PBMCs. CDR3 loop: CASSLDRLGREQYF. Here the CDR3 DNA reads TGTGCCAGCAGCTTAGATAGACTGGGGAGGGAGCAGTACTTC.